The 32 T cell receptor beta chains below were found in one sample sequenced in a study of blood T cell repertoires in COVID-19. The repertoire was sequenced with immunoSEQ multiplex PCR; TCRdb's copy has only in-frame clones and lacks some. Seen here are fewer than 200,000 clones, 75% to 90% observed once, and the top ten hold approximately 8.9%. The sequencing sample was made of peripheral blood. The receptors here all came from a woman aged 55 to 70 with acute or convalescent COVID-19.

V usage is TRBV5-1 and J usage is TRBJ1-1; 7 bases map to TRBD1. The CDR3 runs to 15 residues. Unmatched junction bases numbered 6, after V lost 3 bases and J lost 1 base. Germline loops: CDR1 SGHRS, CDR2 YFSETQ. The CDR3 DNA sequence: TGCGCCAGCAGCTCCGAGGGGGCGGCGAACACTGAAGCTTTCTTT. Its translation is CASSSEGAANTEAFF.

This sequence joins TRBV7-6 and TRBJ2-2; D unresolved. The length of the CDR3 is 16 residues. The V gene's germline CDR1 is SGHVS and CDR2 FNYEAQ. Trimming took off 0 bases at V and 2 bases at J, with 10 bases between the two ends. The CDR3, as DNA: TGTGCCAGCAGCTTAGCACTCGGAGCAAACACCGGGGAGCTGTTTTTT. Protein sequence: CASSLALGANTGELFF.

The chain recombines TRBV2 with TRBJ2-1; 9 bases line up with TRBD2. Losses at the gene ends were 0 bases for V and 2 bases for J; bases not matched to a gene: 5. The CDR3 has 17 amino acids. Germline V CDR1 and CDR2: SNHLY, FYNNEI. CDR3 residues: CASSEAWGGRAYNEQFF. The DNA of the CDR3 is TGTGCCAGCAGTGAAGCTTGGGGCGGGAGGGCCTACAATGAGCAGTTCTTC.

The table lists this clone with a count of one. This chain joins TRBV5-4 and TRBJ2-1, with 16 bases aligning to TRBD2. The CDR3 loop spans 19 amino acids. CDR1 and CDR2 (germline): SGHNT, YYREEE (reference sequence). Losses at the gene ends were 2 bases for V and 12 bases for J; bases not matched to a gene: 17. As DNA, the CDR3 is TGTGCCAGCAGCTTCCCGGGACTAGCGGGAGGGCCAAGGGGTGAGGGGCAGTTCTTC. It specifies CASSFPGLAGGPRGEGQFF.

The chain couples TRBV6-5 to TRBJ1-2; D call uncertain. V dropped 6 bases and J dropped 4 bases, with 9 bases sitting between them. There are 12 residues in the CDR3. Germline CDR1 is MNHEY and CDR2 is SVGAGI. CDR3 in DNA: TGTGCCAGCAGAGCCTTTACCTATGGCTACACCTTC. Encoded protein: CASRAFTYGYTF.

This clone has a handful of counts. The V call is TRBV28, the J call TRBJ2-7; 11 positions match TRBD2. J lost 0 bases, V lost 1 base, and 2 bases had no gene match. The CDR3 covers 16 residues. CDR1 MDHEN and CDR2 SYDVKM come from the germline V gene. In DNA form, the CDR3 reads TGTGCCAGCAGTTTATACGGGACTAGCGGCTCCTACGAGCAGTACTTC. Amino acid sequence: CASSLYGTSGSYEQYF.

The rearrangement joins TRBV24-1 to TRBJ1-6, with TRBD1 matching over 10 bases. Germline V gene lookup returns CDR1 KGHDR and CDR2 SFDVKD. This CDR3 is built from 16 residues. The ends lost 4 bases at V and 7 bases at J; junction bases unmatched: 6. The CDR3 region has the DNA TGTGCCACCAGTGACCCAAGACAGGGGGCAAATTCACCCCTCCACTTT. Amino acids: CATSDPRQGANSPLHF.

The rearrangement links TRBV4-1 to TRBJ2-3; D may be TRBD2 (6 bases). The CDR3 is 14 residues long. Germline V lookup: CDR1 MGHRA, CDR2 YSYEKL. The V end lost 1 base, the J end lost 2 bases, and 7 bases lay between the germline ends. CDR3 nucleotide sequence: TGCGCCAGCAGCCAAGGGACTAACACAGATACGCAGTATTTT. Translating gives CASSQGTNTDTQYF.

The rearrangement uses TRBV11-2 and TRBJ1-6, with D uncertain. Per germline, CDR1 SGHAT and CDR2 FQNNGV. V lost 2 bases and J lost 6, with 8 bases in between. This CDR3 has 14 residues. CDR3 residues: CASSLRRGNSPLHF. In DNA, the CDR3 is TGTGCCAGCAGCTTAAGACGGGGTAATTCACCCCTCCACTTT.

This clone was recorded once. The CDR3 here is CASSENRRTSGNTIYF. In DNA, the CDR3 is TGTGCCAGCAGTGAAAACCGCCGGACATCTGGAAACACCATATATTTT. The chain uses TRBV2 and TRBJ1-3, with a possible D match to TRBD1 (5 bases). There are 16 residues in the CDR3. V shed 2 bases and J shed 1 base, with 12 bases lying between them. Germline V gene lookup returns CDR1 SNHLY and CDR2 FYNNEI.

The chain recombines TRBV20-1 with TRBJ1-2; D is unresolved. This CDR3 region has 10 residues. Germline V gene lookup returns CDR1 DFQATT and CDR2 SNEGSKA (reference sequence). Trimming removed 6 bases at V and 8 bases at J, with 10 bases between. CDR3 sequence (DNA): TGCAGTGCCGGGTTCGAAGGCTACACCTTC. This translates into CSAGFEGYTF.

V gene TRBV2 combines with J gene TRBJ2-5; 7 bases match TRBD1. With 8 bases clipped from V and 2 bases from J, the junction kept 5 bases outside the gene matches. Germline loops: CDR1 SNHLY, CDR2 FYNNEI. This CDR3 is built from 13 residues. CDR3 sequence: CASGDSLQETQYF. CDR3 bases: TGTGCCAGCGGGGACAGCCTTCAAGAGACCCAGTACTTC.

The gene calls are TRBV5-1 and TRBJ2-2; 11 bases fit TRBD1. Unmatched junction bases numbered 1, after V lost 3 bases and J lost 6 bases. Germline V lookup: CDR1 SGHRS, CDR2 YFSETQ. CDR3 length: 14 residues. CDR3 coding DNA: TGCGCCAGCAGCTCGGGACAGGGGGCCGGGGAGCTGTTTTTT. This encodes CASSSGQGAGELFF.

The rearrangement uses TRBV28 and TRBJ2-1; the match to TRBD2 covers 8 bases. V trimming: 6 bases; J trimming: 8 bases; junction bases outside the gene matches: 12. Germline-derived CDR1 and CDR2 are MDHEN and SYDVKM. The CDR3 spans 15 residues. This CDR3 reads CASSPTIAGIYEQFF. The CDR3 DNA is TGTGCCAGCAGCCCTACGATAGCGGGAATCTATGAGCAGTTCTTC.

CDR3 region: CASSQVIRGNKWTEAFF. The CDR3 DNA follows: TGCGCCAGCAGCCAAGTAATTAGGGGAAACAAGTGGACTGAAGCTTTCTTT. The genes are TRBV4-1 and TRBJ1-1, with a tentative D call TRBD1 (5 bases). V was clipped by 1 base and J by 5 bases, with 20 bases between them. Germline V gives CDR1 MGHRA, CDR2 YSYEKL. This CDR3 has 17 amino acids.

The CDR3 is CASSGGSRVNEKLFF. CDR3 nucleotides: TGTGCCAGCAGTGGCGGGTCTAGGGTTAATGAAAAACTGTTTTTT. V is TRBV2 and J is TRBJ1-4; D call uncertain. Germline CDR1 SNHLY, CDR2 FYNNEI. The CDR3 runs to 15 residues. The ends were cut back, 4 bases at V and 4 bases at J, with 13 bases in the middle.

The chain's CDR3 is CASSQGQVGEQYV. CDR3 nucleotide sequence: TGTGCCAGCAGCCAGGGCCAAGTCGGAGAGCAGTACGTC. This chain links TRBV3-1 (or the pseudogene TRBV3-2) with TRBJ2-7, with unresolved D. Germline V CDR1 and CDR2: LGHDT, YNNKEL (reference sequence). V was trimmed by 3 bases and J by 7 bases, leaving 13 bases between them. The CDR3 is 13 residues long.

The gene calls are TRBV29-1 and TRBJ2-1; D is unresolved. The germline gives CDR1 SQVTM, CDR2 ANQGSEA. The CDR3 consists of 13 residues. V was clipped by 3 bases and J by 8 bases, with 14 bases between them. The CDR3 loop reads CSVEASFNDEQFF. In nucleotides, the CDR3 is TGCAGCGTTGAGGCTAGTTTTAACGATGAGCAGTTCTTC.

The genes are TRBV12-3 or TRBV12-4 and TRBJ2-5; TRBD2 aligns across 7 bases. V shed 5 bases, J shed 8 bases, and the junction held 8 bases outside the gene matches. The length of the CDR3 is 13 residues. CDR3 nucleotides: TGTGCCAGCAGTCTACTGACGGGAGGTACCCAGTACTTC. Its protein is CASSLLTGGTQYF.

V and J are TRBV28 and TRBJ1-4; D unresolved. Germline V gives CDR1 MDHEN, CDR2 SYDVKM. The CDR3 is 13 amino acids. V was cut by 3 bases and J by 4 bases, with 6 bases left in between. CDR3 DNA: TGTGCCAGCAGTTTGGCCTTTAATGAAAAACTGTTTTTT. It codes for CASSLAFNEKLFF. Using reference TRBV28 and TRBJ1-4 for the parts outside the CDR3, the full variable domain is DVKVTQSSRYLVKRTGEKVFLECVQDMDHENMFWYRQDPGLGLRLIYFSYDVKMKEKGDIPEGYSVSREKKERFSLILESASTNQTSMYLCASSLAFNEKLFFGSGTQLSVL.

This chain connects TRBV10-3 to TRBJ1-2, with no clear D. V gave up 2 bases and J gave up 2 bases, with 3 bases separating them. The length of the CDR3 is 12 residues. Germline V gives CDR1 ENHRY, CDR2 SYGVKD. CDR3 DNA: TGTGCCATCAGTGAGACAAACTATGGCTACACCTTC. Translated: CAISETNYGYTF.

The CDR3 protein is CASSAGGGRGNQPQHF. The CDR3 DNA follows: TGTGCCAGCAGTGCCGGCGGGGGGCGCGGCAATCAGCCCCAGCATTTT. The rearrangement joins TRBV6-1 to TRBJ1-5; perhaps TRBD1 as D (6 bases). The CDR3 length is 16 residues. Germline V gene sequence: CDR1 MNHNS, CDR2 SASEGT. Trimming took 4 bases from V and 2 from J, leaving 15 bases between them.

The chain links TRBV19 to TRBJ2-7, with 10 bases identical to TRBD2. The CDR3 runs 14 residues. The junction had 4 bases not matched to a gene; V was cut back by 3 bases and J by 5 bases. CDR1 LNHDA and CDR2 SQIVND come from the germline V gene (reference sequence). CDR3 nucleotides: TGTGCCAGTAGTATCCTAGCGGGAGATAACGAGCAGTACTTC. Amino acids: CASSILAGDNEQYF.

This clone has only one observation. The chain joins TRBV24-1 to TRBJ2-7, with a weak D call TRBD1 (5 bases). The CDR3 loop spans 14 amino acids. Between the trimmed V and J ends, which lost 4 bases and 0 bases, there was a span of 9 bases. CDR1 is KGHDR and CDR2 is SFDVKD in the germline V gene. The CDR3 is CATSDPTDSYEQYF. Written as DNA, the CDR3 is TGTGCCACCAGTGACCCGACAGACTCCTACGAGCAGTACTTC.

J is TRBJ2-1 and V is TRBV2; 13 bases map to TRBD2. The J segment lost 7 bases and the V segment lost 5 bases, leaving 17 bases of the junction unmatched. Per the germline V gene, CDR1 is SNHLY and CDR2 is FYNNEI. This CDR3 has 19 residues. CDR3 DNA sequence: TGTGCCAGCAGTCATTGGGACTGGGCCGGGACTAGCGGGATAAATGAGCAGTTCTTC. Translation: CASSHWDWAGTSGINEQFF.

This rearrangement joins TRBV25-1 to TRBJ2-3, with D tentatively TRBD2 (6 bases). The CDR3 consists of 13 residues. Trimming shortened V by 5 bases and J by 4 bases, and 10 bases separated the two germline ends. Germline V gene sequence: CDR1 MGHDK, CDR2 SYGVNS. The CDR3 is CASSLRGADTQYF. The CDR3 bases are TGTGCCAGCAGTCTCCGCGGGGCAGATACGCAGTATTTT.

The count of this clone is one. The chain's CDR3 is CSVEDSDTSTDTQYF. The DNA of the CDR3 is TGCAGCGTTGAAGATAGCGACACTAGCACAGATACGCAGTATTTT. The V and J genes are TRBV29-1 and TRBJ2-3, with D perhaps matching TRBD2 (5 bases). V lost 0 bases, J lost 0 bases, and 10 bases lay in between. In germline, CDR1 is SQVTM, CDR2 ANQGSEA. The CDR3 is 15 residues long.

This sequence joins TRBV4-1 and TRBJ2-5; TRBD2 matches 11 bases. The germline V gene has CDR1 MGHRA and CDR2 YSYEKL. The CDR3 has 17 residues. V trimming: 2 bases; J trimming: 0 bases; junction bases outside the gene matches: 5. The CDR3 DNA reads TGCGCCAGCAGCCAAAAAGGACTAGCGGGTTACCAAGAGACCCAGTACTTC. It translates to CASSQKGLAGYQETQYF.

CDR3 DNA: TGTGCCAGCAGTTACTCGGGACAGGGGAATGAGGAGCTGTTTTTT. Translation gives CASSYSGQGNEELFF. This rearrangement joins TRBV6-5 to TRBJ2-2; 10 bases line up with TRBD1. CDR3 size: 15 residues. The junction had 5 bases not matched to a gene; V was cut back by 0 bases and J by 10 bases. From germline, CDR1 is MNHEY and CDR2 SVGAGI.

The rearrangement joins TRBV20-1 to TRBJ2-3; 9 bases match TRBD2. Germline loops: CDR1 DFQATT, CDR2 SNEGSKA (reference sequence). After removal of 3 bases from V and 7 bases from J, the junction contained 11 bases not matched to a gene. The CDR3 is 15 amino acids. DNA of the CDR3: TGCAGTGCTAGTATCGTCGGCGGGAGGGTGAATACGCAGTATTTT. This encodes CSASIVGGRVNTQYF.

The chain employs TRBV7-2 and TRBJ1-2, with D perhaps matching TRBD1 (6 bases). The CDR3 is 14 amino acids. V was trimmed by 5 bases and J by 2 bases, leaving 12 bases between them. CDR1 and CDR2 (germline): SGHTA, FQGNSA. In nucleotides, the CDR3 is TGTGCCAGCAGCACAGACAGGACAAACTATGGCTACACCTTC. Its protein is CASSTDRTNYGYTF. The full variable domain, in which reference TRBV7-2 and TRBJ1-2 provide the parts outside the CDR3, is GAGVSQSPSNKVTEKGKDVELRCDPISGHTALYWYRQSLGQGLEFLIYFQGNSAPDKSGLPSDRFSAERTGGSVSTLTIQRTQQEDSAVYLCASSTDRTNYGYTFGSGTRLTVV.

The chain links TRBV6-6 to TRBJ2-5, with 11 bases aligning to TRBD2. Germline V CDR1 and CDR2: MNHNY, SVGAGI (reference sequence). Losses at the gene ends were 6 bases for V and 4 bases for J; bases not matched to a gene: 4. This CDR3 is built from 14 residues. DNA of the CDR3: TGTGCCAGCAGCTATGGACTAGCGGGAGAGACCCAGTACTTC. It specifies CASSYGLAGETQYF.